The 32 T cell receptor beta chains below were found in one sample sequenced in a study of cytomegalovirus exposure and HLA in healthy donors. Sequencing used immunoSEQ multiplex PCR; TCRdb keeps in-frame clones, though not all of them. The top ten hold less than 2% of the sample, which has approximately 100,000 clones, 88% seen once. The sequenced sample consisted of PBMCs. The receptors were sampled from a woman in her late teens or twenties in good health and CMV-seropositive.

This chain links TRBV4-2 with TRBJ1-3; D possibly corresponds to TRBD1 (5 bases). The V end was cut by 1 base, the J end by 3 bases, with 7 bases between. The CDR3 contains 14 residues. Per the germline V gene, CDR1 is LGHNA and CDR2 is YNFKEQ. Here the CDR3 reads CASSQGTSGNTIYF. The CDR3 nucleotides are TGTGCCAGCAGCCAAGGGACAAGTGGAAACACCATATATTTT.

The chain links TRBV5-6 to TRBJ2-3; 8 nucleotides align to TRBD1. V lost 3 bases to trimming and J lost 3 bases; unmatched junction nucleotides: 9. The CDR3 length is 16 residues. CDR1 is SGHDT, CDR2 YYEEEE, per germline. CDR3 amino acids: CASSSTGASRTDTQYF. The CDR3 DNA is TGTGCCAGCAGCTCGACAGGGGCCAGTAGGACAGATACGCAGTATTTT.

The V and J genes are TRBV18 and TRBJ2-7, with a weak D call TRBD1 (6 bases). V lost 3 bases to trimming and J lost 6 bases, with 18 bases between them. The V gene's germline CDR1 is KGHSH and CDR2 LQKENI. The CDR3 runs 15 residues. The CDR3 here is CASSPGHWGHSEQYF. The CDR3 DNA reads as TGTGCCAGCTCACCGGGACACTGGGGGCATTCCGAGCAGTACTTC.

The chain is built from TRBV9 and TRBJ2-7; perhaps TRBD1 as D (6 bases). From germline, CDR1 is SGDLS and CDR2 YYNGEE. V gave up 2 bases and J gave up 0 bases, with 12 bases separating them. The CDR3 consists of 15 residues. The CDR3 is CASSVSTGFSYEQYF. CDR3 in DNA: TGTGCCAGCAGCGTCTCGACAGGCTTCTCCTACGAGCAGTACTTC.

This rearrangement joins TRBV27 to TRBJ2-7; D remains unclear. Trimming took 0 bases from V and 3 from J, leaving 6 bases between them. Germline CDR1 reads MNHEY; CDR2 reads SMNVEV (reference sequence). The CDR3 sequence is 13 residues long. The CDR3 here is CASSLSAHYEQYF. Here the CDR3 DNA reads TGTGCCAGCAGTTTATCAGCCCACTACGAGCAGTACTTC.

This clone was counted once. The rearrangement joins TRBV25-1 to TRBJ1-2, with D hard to call. V was clipped by 4 bases and J by 6 bases, with 9 bases between them. Per germline, CDR1 MGHDK and CDR2 SYGVNS. The CDR3 has 12 amino acids. The CDR3 here is CASSAGSNGYTF. The CDR3 coding sequence is TGTGCCAGCAGTGCGGGGAGTAATGGCTACACCTTC.

This rearrangement joins TRBV11-2 to TRBJ2-5; 12 bases line up with TRBD2. CDR1 and CDR2 (germline): SGHAT, FQNNGV. The CDR3 is made up of 15 amino acids. Trimming removed 5 bases from V and 5 bases from J; junction bases left unmatched: 6. The CDR3 spells CASSPSGGAAETQYF. The CDR3 nucleotides read TGTGCCAGCAGCCCTAGCGGGGGGGCCGCGGAGACCCAGTACTTC.

This chain uses TRBV2 with TRBJ2-4; D is perhaps TRBD1 (5 bases). The V gene lost 4 bases and the J gene lost 6 bases, with 16 bases spanning the gap. The CDR3 length is 15 residues. Germline V gene data show CDR1 as SNHLY and CDR2 as FYNNEI. The DNA for the CDR3 is TGTGCCAGCAGTGTCCGCAGGGTAGTCACAAACATTCAGTACTTC. It yields the protein CASSVRRVVTNIQYF.

The chain uses TRBV9 and TRBJ2-7; TRBD2 matches 15 bases. Unmatched junction bases numbered 6, after V lost 4 bases and J lost 7 bases. There are 15 residues in the CDR3. Germline CDR1 reads SGDLS; CDR2 reads YYNGEE. CDR3 in amino acids: CASSKGLAGGGEQYF. The CDR3 bases are TGTGCCAGCAGCAAGGGACTAGCGGGGGGCGGTGAGCAGTACTTC.

This rearrangement joins TRBV7-9 to TRBJ1-5; 9 bases agree with TRBD1. Germline V lookup: CDR1 SEHNR, CDR2 FQNEAQ (reference sequence). CDR3 length: 15 residues. Unmatched junction bases numbered 9, after V lost 5 bases and J lost 7 bases. DNA of the CDR3: TGTGCCAGCAGCCCTCTCGAGACAGGGGGGCAGCCCCAGCATTTT. Its translation: CASSPLETGGQPQHF. Full variable domain (rest looked up from reference TRBV7-9 and TRBJ1-5): DTGVSQNPRHKITKRGQNVTFRCDPISEHNRLYWYRQTLGQGPEFLTYFQNEAQLEKSRLLSDRFSAERPKGSFSTLEIQRTEQGDSAMYLCASSPLETGGQPQHFGDGTRLSIL.

This clone has only one observation. V is TRBV2 and J is TRBJ2-7; a possible D gene is TRBD2 (5 bases). CDR3 length: 15 residues. The germline gives CDR1 SNHLY, CDR2 FYNNEI. V lost 0 bases, J lost 2 bases, and 11 bases lay in between. CDR3 region: CASSEADFGAYEQYV. The CDR3 DNA sequence: TGTGCCAGCAGTGAAGCGGACTTCGGCGCCTACGAGCAGTACGTC.

A single count supports this clone. The chain joins TRBV4-2 to TRBJ2-3; 11 bases are a match to TRBD1. V lost 1 base and J lost 3; bases outside the gene matches: 0. The length of the CDR3 is 15 residues. Germline CDR1 LGHNA, CDR2 YNFKEQ. The chain's CDR3 is CASSQGDRGTDTQYF. Here the CDR3 DNA reads TGTGCCAGCAGCCAAGGGGACAGGGGGACAGATACGCAGTATTTT.

The chain uses TRBV4-1 and TRBJ2-1; no clear D. Germline V gene data show CDR1 as MGHRA and CDR2 as YSYEKL. Trimming took off 1 base at V and 8 bases at J, with 15 bases between the two ends. The CDR3 runs 15 residues. CDR3: CASSQGYVDVDEQFF. In DNA, the CDR3 is TGCGCCAGCAGCCAAGGGTATGTAGATGTAGATGAGCAGTTCTTC.

The V gene is TRBV4-2, the J gene TRBJ2-3, with TRBD2 matching 8 bases. After removal of 0 bases from V and 2 bases from J, the junction contained 7 bases not matched to a gene. The CDR3 sequence is 17 residues long. CDR1 and CDR2 (germline): LGHNA, YNFKEQ. This CDR3 is CASSQDGVLAATDTQYF. The CDR3 nucleotides read TGTGCCAGCAGCCAAGATGGGGTACTAGCGGCCACAGATACGCAGTATTTT.

The CDR3 spells CASSLMNTGELFF. In nucleotides, the CDR3 is TGTGCCAGCAGCCTTATGAACACCGGGGAGCTGTTTTTT. This chain uses TRBV11-2 with TRBJ2-2; the D is unclear. The CDR3 spans 13 residues. Germline loops: CDR1 SGHAT, CDR2 FQNNGV. With 5 bases removed from V and 1 base from J, the gap between germline ends came to 5 bases.

V usage is TRBV4-3 and J usage is TRBJ1-1, with a possible D match to TRBD1 (6 bases). Between the trimmed V and J ends, which lost 0 bases and 2 bases, there was a span of 13 bases. The germline V gene has CDR1 LGHNA and CDR2 YSLEER. The CDR3 runs to 16 residues. Here the CDR3 reads CASSQELGGGNTEAFF. In DNA, the CDR3 is TGCGCCAGCAGCCAAGAGCTTGGGGGCGGCAACACTGAAGCTTTCTTT.

V gene TRBV19 combines with J gene TRBJ2-5; D perhaps matches TRBD2 (5 bases). V lost 7 bases to trimming and J lost 5 bases, with 20 bases between them. CDR1 is LNHDA and CDR2 is SQIVND in the germline V gene (reference sequence). The CDR3 runs to 15 residues. CDR3 region: CASKDSPARGETQYF. The CDR3 nucleotides are TGTGCCAGTAAAGACTCCCCAGCCCGGGGTGAGACCCAGTACTTC. The full variable domain, its missing parts supplied by reference TRBV19 and TRBJ2-5, is DGGITQSPKYLFRKEGQNVTLSCEQNLNHDAMYWYRQDPGQGLRLIYYSQIVNDFQKGDIAEGYSVSREKKESFPLTVTSAQKNPTAFYLCASKDSPARGETQYFGPGTRLLVL.

The chain links TRBV27 to TRBJ1-5; D might be TRBD1 (5 bases). Germline lookup yields CDR1 MNHEY and CDR2 SMNVEV (reference sequence). The CDR3 spans 16 residues. With 0 bases removed from V and 6 bases from J, the gap between germline ends came to 15 bases. The CDR3 DNA reads TGTGCCAGCAGTTTATCGTGGCAGGGCCTGAGTCAGCCCCAGCATTTT. Protein: CASSLSWQGLSQPQHF.

This chain connects TRBV11-2 to TRBJ2-7; TRBD1 aligns across 9 bases. The V segment lost 4 bases and the J segment 6 bases; nucleotides outside the gene matches: 13. This CDR3 is 16 amino acids long. Germline CDR1 and CDR2: SGHAT and FQNNGV. The CDR3 spells CASSWGWGQGVSEQYF. CDR3 coding DNA: TGTGCCAGCAGCTGGGGGTGGGGACAGGGAGTGAGCGAGCAGTACTTC.

The chain recombines TRBV20-1 with TRBJ1-4; D is ambiguous. The CDR3 runs to 11 residues. The germline CDR1 and CDR2 sequences are DFQATT and SNEGSKA (reference sequence). V was trimmed by 2 bases and J by 8 bases, leaving 6 bases between them. CDR3 DNA sequence: TGCAGTGCTAGAAAGGAGGAAAAACTGTTTTTT. This sequence encodes CSARKEEKLFF.

The V and J genes are TRBV9 and TRBJ2-1, with a possible D match to TRBD2 (6 bases). The V and J ends lost 4 bases and 2 bases respectively, with 13 bases between them. The CDR3 is made up of 15 amino acids. Germline CDR1 reads SGDLS; CDR2 reads YYNGEE. CDR3: CASSPRRGAYNEQFF. CDR3 coding DNA: TGTGCCAGCAGCCCCAGGCGGGGTGCCTACAATGAGCAGTTCTTC.

The chain uses TRBV9 and TRBJ1-6, with a weak D call TRBD1 (6 bases). The CDR3 sequence is 16 residues long. Trimming pared 2 bases from V and 7 bases from J, leaving 16 bases between. Per the germline V gene, CDR1 is SGDLS and CDR2 is YYNGEE. CDR3 protein: CASSVEDSPRNSPLHF. The CDR3 bases are TGTGCCAGCAGCGTGGAGGACAGCCCGAGAAATTCACCCCTCCACTTT. The full variable domain, rest sourced from reference TRBV9 and TRBJ1-6, is DSGVTQTPKHLITATGQRVTLRCSPRSGDLSVYWYQQSLDQGLQFLIQYYNGEERAKGNILERFSAQQFPDLHSELNLSSLELGDSALYFCASSVEDSPRNSPLHFGNGTRLTVT.

V gene TRBV7-2 combines with J gene TRBJ1-6; no clear D. Germline V gives CDR1 SGHTA, CDR2 FQGNSA. Trimming removed 8 bases at V and 14 bases at J, with 13 bases between. This CDR3 region has 11 residues. The CDR3 DNA is TGTGCCAGCTTGGACTTTCCTACCCTCCACTTT. It translates to CASLDFPTLHF.

This clone has just a few counts. This specimen includes other DNA sequences encoding the same CDR3. The chain links TRBV20-1 to TRBJ2-7; maybe TRBD1 (5 bases). Germline CDR1 is DFQATT and CDR2 is SNEGSKA (reference sequence). The CDR3 has 11 residues. Trimming cost V 5 bases and J 4 bases, with 9 bases left between them. CDR3 amino acids: CSAADSYEQYF. The DNA of the CDR3 is TGCAGTGCTGCCGACAGTTACGAGCAGTACTTC.

The chain uses TRBV27 and TRBJ1-1; 7 bases line up with TRBD1. This CDR3 comprises 14 residues. The J segment lost 4 bases and the V segment lost 2 bases, leaving 4 bases of the junction unmatched. CDR1 and CDR2 (germline): MNHEY, SMNVEV (reference sequence). The CDR3 region is CASSLRQGVTEAFF. CDR3 sequence (DNA): TGTGCCAGCAGTTTACGACAGGGAGTCACTGAAGCTTTCTTT.

The chain couples TRBV28 to TRBJ2-7, with 11 bases that match TRBD2. This CDR3 region has 15 residues. Trimming removed 5 bases from V and 5 bases from J; junction bases left unmatched: 8. Germline V CDR1 and CDR2: MDHEN, SYDVKM. CDR3 protein: CASSGTSGALDEQYF. CDR3 in DNA: TGTGCCAGCAGTGGGACTAGCGGAGCCCTTGACGAGCAGTACTTC.

The genes are TRBV15 and TRBJ1-6, with 9 bases lining up with TRBD1. Germline CDR1 reads LNHNV; CDR2 reads YYDKDF (reference sequence). CDR3 length equals 15 residues. V trimming: 0 bases; J trimming: 8 bases; junction bases outside the gene matches: 2. DNA of the CDR3: TGTGCCACCAGCAGAGAGACAGGGGGATATTCACCCCTCCACTTT. Its protein is CATSRETGGYSPLHF.

J is TRBJ2-6 and V is TRBV7-9; 7 positions agree with TRBD2. This CDR3 has 16 amino acids. Germline CDR1 is SEHNR and CDR2 is FQNEAQ (reference sequence). After removal of 0 bases from V and 3 bases from J, the junction contained 2 bases not matched to a gene. CDR3 in amino acids: CASSLAGGDGANVLTF. The CDR3 DNA follows: TGTGCCAGCAGCTTAGCGGGAGGGGATGGGGCCAACGTCCTGACTTTC.

This chain's CDR3 is CASTTTRGVYGYTF. CDR3 coding DNA: TGTGCCAGCACCACGACCCGGGGGGTCTATGGCTACACCTTC. The genes are TRBV28 and TRBJ1-2; the D gene is possibly TRBD1 (5 bases). Per germline, CDR1 MDHEN and CDR2 SYDVKM. V lost 7 bases and J 4 bases, leaving 16 bases between the germline ends. The CDR3 covers 14 residues.

This clone showed up just once. The V gene is TRBV21-1, the J gene TRBJ2-7; the table gives TRBD1 as D, unverified against the DNA. TRBV21-1 is reported as a pseudogene. CDR3 length: 16 amino acids. CDR3 amino acids: CASSKAGQGDSYEQYV. In DNA form, the CDR3 reads TGTGCCAGCAGCAAAGCAGGACAGGGAGACTCCTACGAGCAGTACGTC.

V and J are TRBV6-1 and TRBJ1-6; 9 nucleotides align to TRBD1. Germline V gives CDR1 MNHNS, CDR2 SASEGT. V trimming: 6 bases; J trimming: 7 bases; junction bases outside the gene matches: 7. The CDR3 has 15 amino acids. The CDR3 loop reads CASRETGTGNSPLHF. CDR3 coding DNA: TGTGCCAGCAGGGAGACCGGGACAGGGAATTCACCCCTCCACTTT.

The chain carries TRBV4-1 and TRBJ1-2, with a weak D call TRBD1 (6 bases). The germline V gene has CDR1 MGHRA and CDR2 YSYEKL. The CDR3 spans 15 residues. Trimming stripped 4 bases from V and 4 bases from J, with 16 bases between. In DNA, the CDR3 is TGCGCCAGCAGCCCAGGACAGCTTTCCCTCTATGGCTACACCTTC. This sequence encodes CASSPGQLSLYGYTF.